These 14 T cell receptor beta chains came from one sample sequenced in a study of T-cell memory formation after mild COVID-19 (dated by TCRdb to the early 2020s). Library preparation used 5' RACE. Sequencer: Illumina NovaSeq 6000. TCRdb took the public reads, trimmed them with fastp at Q25, ran MiXCR for clone calling and kept in-frame beta chains. Each CDR3 protein gets just one entry, which takes the most common genes and DNA from the rows behind it. For this sample the table gives 15,000 or so distinct CDR3 sequences, of which about 22% were detected only once. About 57% of the sample belongs to the ten largest clones. Sequences were obtained from PBMCs or a T cell subset sorted from them (not recorded which). These TCRs come from a man between 18 and 29 years old who had mild COVID-19 (a few samples of this study predate the infection). The sample titles of this study are shuffled in the database, so cell type and time point are left out; the donor was told from shared clones.

Ten or more counts support this clonotype. This rearrangement joins TRBV4-1 to TRBJ1-1; a weak D match, TRBD1 (6 bases). Trimming cost V 1 base and J 4 bases, with 13 bases left between them. From germline, CDR1 is MGHRA and CDR2 YSYEKL. The CDR3 length is 15 residues. CDR3 bases: TGCGCCAGCAGCCAAGCGGACAGCAGGGGCACTGAAGCTTTCTTT. Its protein is CASSQADSRGTEAFF.

This clonotype was recorded at least ten times. The J gene is TRBJ2-5, the V gene TRBV12-3 or TRBV12-4, with D unresolved. Trimming pared 6 bases from V and 4 bases from J, leaving 15 bases between. The CDR3 totals 14 residues. This CDR3 is CASSLVAVAETQYF. The CDR3 DNA reads TGTGCCAGCAGCCTAGTGGCAGTGGCAGAGACCCAGTACTTC.

The chain carries TRBV23-1 and TRBJ2-7, with 10 bases lining up with TRBD1. TRBV23-1 is assigned to the ORF class and has an uncertain function. The V segment lost 4 bases and the J segment 5 bases; nucleotides outside the gene matches: 5. CDR3 length: 14 amino acids. The CDR3 sequence: CASSPRTGGDEQYV. In DNA form, the CDR3 reads TGCGCCAGCAGTCCTAGGACAGGGGGTGACGAGCAGTACGTC.

This clonotype has only a few counts. CDR3 nucleotides: TGTGCCAGCAGTGCACAGGGATGGGAGACCCAGTACTTC. Amino acid sequence: CASSAQGWETQYF. The V gene is TRBV6-1, the J gene TRBJ2-5, with D maybe TRBD1 (6 bases). V was clipped by 4 bases and J by 5 bases, with 11 bases between them. Germline CDR1 is MNHNS and CDR2 is SASEGT. The CDR3 spans 13 residues.

This clonotype appeared once. The V gene is TRBV5-4, the J gene TRBJ2-3, with D possibly being TRBD1 or TRBD2 (5 bases each). CDR3 length equals 14 residues. Germline V gives CDR1 SGHNT, CDR2 YYREEE (reference sequence). V was cut by 4 bases and J by 0 bases, with 9 bases left in between. Here the CDR3 reads CASSPRDSTDTQYF. The CDR3 DNA follows: TGTGCCAGCAGCCCCCGGGACAGCACAGATACGCAGTATTTT.

This clonotype was observed at least ten times. V is TRBV10-3 and J is TRBJ2-2; TRBD1 might be the D (6 bases). Germline V lookup: CDR1 ENHRY, CDR2 SYGVKD. Trimming took 0 bases from V and 3 from J, leaving 26 bases between them. The CDR3 sequence is 21 residues long. For the CDR3, the DNA is TGTGCCATCAGTGAGTCTACCCCGGGACAAGGAGCCCTTCTGTACACCGGGGAGCTGTTTTTT. Protein product: CAISESTPGQGALLYTGELFF.

The chain links TRBV6-2 or TRBV6-3 to TRBJ2-1; 9 bases are a match to TRBD2. The CDR3 runs 13 residues. Unmatched junction bases numbered 6, after V lost 5 bases and J lost 10 bases. Per the germline V gene, CDR1 is MNHEY and CDR2 is SVGEGT. The CDR3 sequence: CASSGLAGTEQFF. CDR3 coding DNA: TGTGCCAGCAGTGGGCTAGCGGGGACCGAGCAGTTCTTC.

This clonotype was seen many times. The genes are TRBV9 and TRBJ2-4, with TRBD1 matching 7 bases. Trimming cost V 6 bases and J 4 bases; bases outside gene matches: 4. The CDR3 consists of 13 residues. Germline V CDR1 and CDR2: SGDLS, YYNGEE. CDR3 sequence: CASTHRGKNIQYF. The CDR3 nucleotides read TGTGCCAGCACCCACAGGGGAAAAAACATTCAGTACTTC.

This clonotype was seen many times. The chain recombines TRBV20-1 with TRBJ1-2; D ambiguous. Germline V CDR1 and CDR2: DFQATT, SNEGSKA (reference sequence). V lost 8 bases, J lost 8 bases, and 21 bases lay in between. The length of the CDR3 is 13 residues. CDR3 protein: CSLHSQGRGGYTF. CDR3 nucleotide sequence: TGCAGTCTACACTCCCAAGGGAGAGGAGGCTACACCTTC.

This clonotype was counted at least ten times. DNA for the CDR3: TGCGCCAGCAGCCAAGATCCGGGCTCTAGCACAGATACGCAGTATTTT. Protein sequence: CASSQDPGSSTDTQYF. V and J are TRBV4-3 and TRBJ2-3; D gene uncertain. Germline-derived CDR1 and CDR2 are LGHNA and YSLEER. CDR3 size: 16 residues. V dropped 0 bases and J dropped 0 bases, with 10 bases sitting between them.

The V and J genes are TRBV5-1 and TRBJ2-3, with 10 bases that match TRBD1. Germline V lookup: CDR1 SGHRS, CDR2 YFSETQ. V shed 4 bases and J 4 bases; nucleotides not matched to a gene: 3. The CDR3 has 14 residues. Written as DNA, the CDR3 is TGCGCCAGCAGCGCCGGACAGGGGGCAGATACGCAGTATTTT. This gives the protein CASSAGQGADTQYF. The whole variable domain, filled in from reference TRBV5-1 and TRBJ2-3, reads KAGVTQTPRYLIKTRGQQVTLSCSPISGHRSVSWYQQTPGQGLQFLFEYFSETQRNKGNFPGRFSGRQFSNSRSEMNVSTLELGDSALYLCASSAGQGADTQYFGPGTRLTVL.

The chain has TRBV7-8 and TRBJ1-4; no reliable D call. V lost 5 bases to trimming and J lost 8 bases, with 12 bases between them. This CDR3 spans 13 amino acids. Per the germline V gene, CDR1 is SGHVS and CDR2 is FQNEAQ. The CDR3 spells CASSRILGEKLFF. The CDR3 coding sequence is TGTGCCAGCAGCCGCATCCTCGGAGAAAAACTGTTTTTT.

This clonotype was seen at least ten times. CDR3 DNA sequence: TGTGCCACCAGCAGCCTTAGTCGGGATGAGCAGTTCTTC. Residues: CATSSLSRDEQFF. The genes are TRBV15 and TRBJ2-1; D is undetermined. CDR3 length: 13 residues. With 3 bases removed from V and 8 bases from J, the gap between germline ends came to 11 bases. Germline-derived CDR1 and CDR2 are LNHNV and YYDKDF (reference sequence).

The genes are TRBV5-1 and TRBJ2-3; possible D gene TRBD2, 6 bases. This CDR3 spans 14 amino acids. Trimming removed 5 bases at V and 2 bases at J, with 12 bases between. Germline CDR1 is SGHRS and CDR2 is YFSETQ. Here the CDR3 DNA reads TGCGCCAGCAGGCCTAGCGAGGACACAGATACGCAGTATTTT. This translates into CASRPSEDTDTQYF.